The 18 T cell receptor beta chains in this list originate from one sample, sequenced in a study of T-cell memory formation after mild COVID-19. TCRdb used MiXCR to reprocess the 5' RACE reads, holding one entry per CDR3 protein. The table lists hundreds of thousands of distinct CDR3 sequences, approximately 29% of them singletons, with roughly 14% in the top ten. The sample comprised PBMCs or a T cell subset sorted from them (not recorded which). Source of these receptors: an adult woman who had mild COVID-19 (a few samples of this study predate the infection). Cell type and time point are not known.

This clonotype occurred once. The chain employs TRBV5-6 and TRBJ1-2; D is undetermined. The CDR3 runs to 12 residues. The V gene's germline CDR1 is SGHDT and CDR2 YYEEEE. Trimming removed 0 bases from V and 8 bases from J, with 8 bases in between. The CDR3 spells CASSLDYGGYTF. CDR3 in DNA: TGTGCCAGCAGCTTGGATTACGGAGGCTACACCTTC.

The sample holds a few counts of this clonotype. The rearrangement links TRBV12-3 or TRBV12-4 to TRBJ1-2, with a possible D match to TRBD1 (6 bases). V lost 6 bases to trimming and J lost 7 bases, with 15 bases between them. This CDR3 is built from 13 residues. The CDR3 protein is CASRRDVRGGYTF. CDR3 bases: TGTGCCAGCAGAAGAGATGTCAGGGGTGGCTACACCTTC.

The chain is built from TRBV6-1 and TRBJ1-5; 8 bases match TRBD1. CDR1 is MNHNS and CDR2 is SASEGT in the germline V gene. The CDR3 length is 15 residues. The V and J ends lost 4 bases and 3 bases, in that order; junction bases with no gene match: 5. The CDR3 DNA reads TGTGCCAGCAGTGCGACAGGGGCAAACAATCAGCCCCAGCATTTT. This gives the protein CASSATGANNQPQHF.

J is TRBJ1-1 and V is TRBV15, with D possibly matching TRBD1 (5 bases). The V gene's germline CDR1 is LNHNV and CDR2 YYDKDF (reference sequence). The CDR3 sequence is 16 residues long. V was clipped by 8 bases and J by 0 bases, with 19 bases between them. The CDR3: CATESSMTAVNTEAFF. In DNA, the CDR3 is TGTGCCACCGAATCCTCTATGACAGCTGTGAACACTGAAGCTTTCTTT.

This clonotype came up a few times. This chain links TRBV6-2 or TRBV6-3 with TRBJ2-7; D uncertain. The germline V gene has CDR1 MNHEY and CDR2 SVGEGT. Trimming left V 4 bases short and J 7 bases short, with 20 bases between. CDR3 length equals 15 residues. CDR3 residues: CASSSLLMVVWEQYF. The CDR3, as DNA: TGTGCCAGCAGTTCCCTCTTGATGGTTGTATGGGAGCAGTACTTC.

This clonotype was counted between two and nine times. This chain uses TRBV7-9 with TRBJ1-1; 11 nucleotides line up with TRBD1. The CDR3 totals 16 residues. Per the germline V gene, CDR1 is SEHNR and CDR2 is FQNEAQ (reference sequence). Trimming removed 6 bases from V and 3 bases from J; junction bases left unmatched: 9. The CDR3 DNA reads TGTGCCAGCAGACGGACAGGGGGCAGAGGAGACACTGAAGCTTTCTTT. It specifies CASRRTGGRGDTEAFF.

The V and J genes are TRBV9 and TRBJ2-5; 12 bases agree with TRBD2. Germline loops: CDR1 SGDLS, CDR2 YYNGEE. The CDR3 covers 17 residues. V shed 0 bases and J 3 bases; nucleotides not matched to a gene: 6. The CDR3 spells CASSVAASGRAEETQYF. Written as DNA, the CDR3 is TGTGCCAGCAGCGTAGCTGCTAGCGGGAGGGCCGAAGAGACCCAGTACTTC.

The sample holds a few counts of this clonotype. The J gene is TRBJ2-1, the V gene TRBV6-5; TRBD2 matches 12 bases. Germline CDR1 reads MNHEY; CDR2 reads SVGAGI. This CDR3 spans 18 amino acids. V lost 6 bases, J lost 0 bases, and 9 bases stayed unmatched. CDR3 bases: TGTGCCAGCAGACCCCCTGGACTAGCGGGACGCTCCTACAATGAGCAGTTCTTC. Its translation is CASRPPGLAGRSYNEQFF.

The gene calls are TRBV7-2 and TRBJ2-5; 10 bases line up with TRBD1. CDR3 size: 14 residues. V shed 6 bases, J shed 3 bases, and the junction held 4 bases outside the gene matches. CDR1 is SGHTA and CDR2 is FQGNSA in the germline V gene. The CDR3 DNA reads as TGTGCCAGCAGGGGACAGGGGTGGGAAGAGACCCAGTACTTC. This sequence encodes CASRGQGWEETQYF.

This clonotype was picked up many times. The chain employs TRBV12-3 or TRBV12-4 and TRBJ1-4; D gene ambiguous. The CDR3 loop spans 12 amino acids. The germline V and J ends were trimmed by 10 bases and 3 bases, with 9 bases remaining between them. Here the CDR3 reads CATARSNEKLFF. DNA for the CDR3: TGTGCCACCGCACGGTCTAATGAAAAACTGTTTTTT.

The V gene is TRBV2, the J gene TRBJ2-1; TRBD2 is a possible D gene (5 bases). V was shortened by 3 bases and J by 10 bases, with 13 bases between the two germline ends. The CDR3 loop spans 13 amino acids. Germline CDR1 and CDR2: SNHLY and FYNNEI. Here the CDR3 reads CASSDEASGEQFF. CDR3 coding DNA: TGTGCCAGCAGTGATGAGGCCTCGGGAGAGCAGTTCTTC.

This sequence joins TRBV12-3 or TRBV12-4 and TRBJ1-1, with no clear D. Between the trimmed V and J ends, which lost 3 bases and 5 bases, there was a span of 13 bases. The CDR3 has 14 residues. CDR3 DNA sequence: TGTGCCAGCAGTTTTGGCCCCAGGAGGACTGAAGCTTTCTTT. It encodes CASSFGPRRTEAFF.

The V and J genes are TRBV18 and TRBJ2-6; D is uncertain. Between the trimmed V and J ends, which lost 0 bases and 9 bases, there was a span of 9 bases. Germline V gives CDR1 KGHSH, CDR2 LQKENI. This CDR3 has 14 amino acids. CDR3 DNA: TGTGCCAGCTCACCACCGATGTCGGACAACGTCCTGACTTTC. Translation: CASSPPMSDNVLTF.

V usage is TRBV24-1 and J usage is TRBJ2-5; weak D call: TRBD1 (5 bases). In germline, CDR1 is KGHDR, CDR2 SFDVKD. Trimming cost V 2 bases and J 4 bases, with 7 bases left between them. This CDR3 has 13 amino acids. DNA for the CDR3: TGTGCCACCAGTGATTACAGGAGAGAGACCCAGTACTTC. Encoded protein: CATSDYRRETQYF.

The CDR3 bases are TGCGCCAGCAGCCTACTAGCGGGAGGGCCAGCAGATACGCAGTATTTT. Its protein product is CASSLLAGGPADTQYF. This sequence joins TRBV5-1 and TRBJ2-3, with TRBD2 matching over 13 bases. This CDR3 has 16 residues. Germline CDR1 SGHRS, CDR2 YFSETQ. V was clipped by 4 bases and J by 4 bases; unmatched bases: 6.

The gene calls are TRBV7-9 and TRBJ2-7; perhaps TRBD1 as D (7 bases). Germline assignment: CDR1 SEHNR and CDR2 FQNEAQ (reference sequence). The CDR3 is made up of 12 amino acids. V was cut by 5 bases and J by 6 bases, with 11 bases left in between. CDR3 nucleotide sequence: TGTGCCAGCAGCGGAGGGGGCTCCGAGCAGTACTTC. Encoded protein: CASSGGGSEQYF.

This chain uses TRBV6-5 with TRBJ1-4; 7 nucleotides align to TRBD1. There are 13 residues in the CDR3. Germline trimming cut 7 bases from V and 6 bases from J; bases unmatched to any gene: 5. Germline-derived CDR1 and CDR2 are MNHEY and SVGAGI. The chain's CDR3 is CASKSGGYEKLFF. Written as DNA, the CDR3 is TGTGCCAGCAAATCAGGGGGGTATGAAAAACTGTTTTTT.

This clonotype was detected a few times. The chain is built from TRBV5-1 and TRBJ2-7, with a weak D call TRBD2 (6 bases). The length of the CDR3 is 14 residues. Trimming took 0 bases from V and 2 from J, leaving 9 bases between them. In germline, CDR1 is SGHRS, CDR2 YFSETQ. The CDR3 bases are TGCGCCAGCAGCTTGGACGGGGGTCCCTACGAGCAGTACTTC. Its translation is CASSLDGGPYEQYF.